The source of this TCR beta chain is a study of CD8 T cells in Susac syndrome. Findings and limits, study-wide: The relatively small number of individuals in the TCR sequencing and HLA analysis was acknowledged by the study.

High-throughput TCR beta sequencing covered peripheral CD8+ and CD4+ T cells. Bulk CD8+ and CD4+ cells came from magnetic negative isolation; CD8+ TEMRA by FACS. About this clonotype itself: Its antigen is not known.

This CDR3 is built from 11 residues. Germline V CDR1 and CDR2: SQVTM, ANQGSEA. The germline V and J ends were trimmed by 4 bases and 2 bases, with 6 bases remaining between them. An input of 0.5 to 1 ug of RNA was subjected to reverse transcription using random hexamers. It was immunoSEQ multiplex PCR that amplified TCR beta CDR3 across 54 Vbeta and 13 Jbeta. TCRdb ran MiXCR on the immunoSEQ multiplex PCR reads and lists one entry per CDR3 protein. The table lists 200,000 or so distinct CDR3 sequences, more than 90% of them singletons. Sample: CD4+ T cells from PBMCs. This chain joins TRBV29-1 and TRBJ2-7; weak D call: TRBD1 (5 bases). This TCR was sampled from a human donor with multiple sclerosis. Here the CDR3 DNA reads TGCAGCGTTGGCAGGGCCTACGAGCAGTACTTC. It specifies CSVGRAYEQYF.